This T cell receptor beta chain was profiled in a study of identical twins. Points on this clonotype: Its cognate antigen is unknown.

V dropped 3 bases and J dropped 4; count of bases not matched to a gene: 9. The CDR3 extends over 16 amino acids. Germline V gives CDR1 SEHNR, CDR2 FQNEAQ (reference sequence). Among all donors, each was a healthy Caucasian. From the 5' RACE reads, TCRdb called clonotypes with MiXCR, one entry per CDR3 protein. This sample carries under 900,000 distinct CDR3 sequences, roughly an eighth of them seen once, and the ten largest clones take under 2%. Whole-study findings and limits: Invariant cells of the MAIT and iNKT types might have partly distorted the zero-insertion analyses. Abundant cord blood beta clonotypes carried fewer insertions; memory repertoires showed none.

The same sample was also used in a study of yellow fever vaccine responses in identical twins. In that study: Twin vaccine T cell responses reportedly seemed partly convergent, partly personalized.

This TCR was recovered from a woman aged 18-29 years in good health. Sequencing was carried out using PBMCs. This chain uses TRBV7-9 with TRBJ2-5; TRBD1 matches 9 bases. CDR3 coding DNA: TGTGCCAGCAGCTTTCCGGGGACAGGGTTGAGAGAGACCCAGTACTTC. Its translation: CASSFPGTGLRETQYF.